These 32 T cell receptor beta chains originate from one sample sequenced in a study of blood T cell repertoires in COVID-19. TCRdb's copy holds only in-frame clones and misses some; the assay was immunoSEQ multiplex PCR. There are approximately 210,000 clones in the sample; 85% to 90% occur only once, and roughly 10% lies in the top ten. Input material: peripheral blood. The receptors originated from a man in his fifties with COVID-19, enrolled during active disease.

CDR3 coding DNA: TGTGCTAGTGGTTCCCCGGGGCTAGCGGGAGGGAGAGATACGCAGTATTTT. It yields the protein CASGSPGLAGGRDTQYF. V usage is TRBV12-5 and J usage is TRBJ2-3, with 12 bases fitting TRBD2. The germline gives CDR1 LGHNT, CDR2 FRNRAP. The CDR3 runs 17 residues. J gave up 5 bases and V 4 bases, and 10 bases lay outside the gene matches.

The rearrangement uses TRBV7-9 and TRBJ2-2; D is undetermined. The CDR3 runs 14 residues. CDR1 and CDR2 (germline): SEHNR, FQNEAQ (reference sequence). V lost 3 bases and J lost 2, with 7 bases in between. The CDR3 reads CASSFDSNTGELFF. CDR3 coding DNA: TGTGCCAGCAGCTTTGACTCCAACACCGGGGAGCTGTTTTTT.

The chain recombines TRBV18 with TRBJ2-7; TRBD1 aligns across 10 bases. This CDR3 is 15 amino acids long. Looked up from germline, CDR1 is KGHSH and CDR2 is LQKENI. Unmatched junction bases numbered 8, after V lost 5 bases and J lost 4 bases. The CDR3 loop reads CASSSPTGQGYEQYF. The CDR3 DNA is TGTGCCAGCTCATCGCCGACGGGACAGGGGTACGAGCAGTACTTC.

This rearrangement joins TRBV10-3 to TRBJ1-1; a weak D match, TRBD1 (6 bases). Germline CDR1 is ENHRY and CDR2 is SYGVKD. CDR3 size: 12 residues. Trimming cost V 2 bases and J 5 bases, with 6 bases left between them. The chain's CDR3 is CAISEDRTEAFF. CDR3 nucleotide sequence: TGTGCCATCAGTGAGGACAGGACTGAAGCTTTCTTT.

V is TRBV4-2 and J is TRBJ1-5, with D perhaps TRBD1 (5 bases). V lost 0 bases, J lost 6 bases, and 12 bases lay in between. Germline CDR1 is LGHNA and CDR2 is YNFKEQ. CDR3 length equals 15 residues. CDR3 nucleotide sequence: TGTGCCAGCAGCCAAGATCGCCAGGGCTTTCAGCCCCAGCATTTT. It encodes CASSQDRQGFQPQHF.

V is TRBV7-2 and J is TRBJ2-7, with 7 positions matching TRBD2. With V trimmed by 5 bases and J by 5 bases, 9 bases remained unmatched. This CDR3 has 14 amino acids. Germline V gene data show CDR1 as SGHTA and CDR2 as FQGNSA. Here the CDR3 DNA reads TGTGCCAGCAGCCCTGGGGGAGGGCGAGACGAGCAGTACTTC. This gives the protein CASSPGGGRDEQYF.

V is TRBV10-3 and J is TRBJ2-7, with 9 bases matching TRBD2. Germline V lookup: CDR1 ENHRY, CDR2 SYGVKD. This CDR3 spans 14 amino acids. V gave up 8 bases and J gave up 4 bases; unmatched junction bases: 9. The CDR3 sequence: CAIGRGGADYEQYF. For the CDR3, the DNA is TGTGCCATCGGGCGGGGGGGAGCCGATTACGAGCAGTACTTC.

V gene TRBV4-1 combines with J gene TRBJ2-7; 7 bases fit TRBD2. J was trimmed by 2 bases and V by 1 base; bases with no gene match: 11. The CDR3 is 17 residues long. CDR1 is MGHRA and CDR2 is YSYEKL in the germline V gene. The CDR3 nucleotides read TGCGCCAGCAGCCAAGTGCCAGGGAGGGGAACGGCCTACGAGCAGTACTTC. Translated: CASSQVPGRGTAYEQYF.

This clone was counted a few times. V is TRBV27 and J is TRBJ2-7; TRBD1 matches 7 bases. Germline CDR1 and CDR2: MNHEY and SMNVEV (reference sequence). V was pared by 6 bases and J by 6 bases, with 8 bases of the junction left unmatched. The length of the CDR3 is 13 residues. The CDR3 DNA follows: TGTGCCAGCAGGGGGACAGTCAGCGCCGAGCAGTACTTC. Amino acids: CASRGTVSAEQYF.

This clone was found once. This rearrangement joins TRBV5-1 to TRBJ2-4; 12 bases match TRBD1. The CDR3 is 14 amino acids. Losses at the gene ends were 4 bases for V and 8 bases for J; bases not matched to a gene: 4. Germline lookup yields CDR1 SGHRS and CDR2 YFSETQ. CDR3 in DNA: TGCGCCAGCAGCCGGGGACAGGGGGCGGACATTCAGTACTTC. This translates into CASSRGQGADIQYF.

The chain combines TRBV7-9 with TRBJ1-2, with a tentative D call TRBD1 (6 bases). Trimming cost V 3 bases and J 2 bases, with 7 bases left between them. The CDR3 runs 13 residues. CDR1 SEHNR and CDR2 FQNEAQ come from the germline V gene (reference sequence). The CDR3 sequence: CASSFTGNYGYTF. CDR3 DNA sequence: TGTGCCAGCAGCTTTACAGGGAACTATGGCTACACCTTC.

The CDR3 reads CASSYSRRVTDTQYF. CDR3 sequence (DNA): TGTGCCAGCAGTTACTCGCGGAGAGTCACAGATACGCAGTATTTT. The gene calls are TRBV6-2 or TRBV6-3 and TRBJ2-3; D is unresolved. Trimming took off 0 bases at V and 2 bases at J, with 9 bases between the two ends. The CDR3 is 15 amino acids. Germline V gene sequence: CDR1 MNHEY, CDR2 SVGEGT.

This sequence joins TRBV6-5 and TRBJ1-6, with 8 bases matching TRBD1. CDR1 is MNHEY, CDR2 SVGAGI, per germline. V shed 4 bases and J 7 bases; nucleotides not matched to a gene: 3. There are 14 residues in the CDR3. In nucleotides, the CDR3 is TGTGCCAGCAGTTTGACAGGGGTCAATTCACCCCTCCACTTT. Translated, it gives CASSLTGVNSPLHF.

CDR3 nucleotides: TGTGCCAGCAGCCCCGGACAGACTAACTATGGCTACACCTTC. It encodes CASSPGQTNYGYTF. V is TRBV7-9 and J is TRBJ1-2; a weak D match, TRBD1 (6 bases). The germline V gene encodes CDR1 SEHNR and CDR2 FQNEAQ (reference sequence). The CDR3 length is 14 residues. Trimming shortened V by 5 bases and J by 0 bases, and 10 bases separated the two germline ends.

This rearrangement joins TRBV28 to TRBJ1-5; TRBD1 aligns across 7 bases. Germline lookup yields CDR1 MDHEN and CDR2 SYDVKM. CDR3 length equals 14 residues. J lost 2 bases, V lost 6 bases, and 4 bases had no gene match. CDR3 sequence (DNA): TGTGCCAGCAGCACAGGGGTGGGCAATCAGCCCCAGCATTTT. It codes for CASSTGVGNQPQHF.

This clone appeared a few times. The rearrangement joins TRBV12-3 or TRBV12-4 to TRBJ1-1; TRBD1 is a possible D gene (5 bases). CDR3 length equals 13 residues. V lost 6 bases to trimming and J lost 5 bases, with 13 bases between them. This CDR3 is CASSQGGRTEAFF. The CDR3 DNA reads as TGTGCCAGCAGCCAGGGAGGGAGGACTGAAGCTTTCTTT.

V and J are TRBV7-3 and TRBJ2-7, with 10 bases that match TRBD1. CDR3 length: 15 residues. Germline assignment: CDR1 SGHTA and CDR2 FQGTGA. The V gene end was trimmed by 5 bases and the J gene end by 3 bases; junction bases not matched to a gene: 7. The CDR3 region has the DNA TGTGCCAGCAGCCTACAACGGGACAGGGGCTACGAGCAGTACTTC. It codes for CASSLQRDRGYEQYF.

The chain recombines TRBV9 with TRBJ2-2, with a possible D match to TRBD1 (6 bases). The germline gives CDR1 SGDLS, CDR2 YYNGEE. Trimming shortened V by 0 bases and J by 0 bases, and 15 bases separated the two germline ends. The CDR3 totals 18 residues. CDR3: CASSVATGRGSNTGELFF. The CDR3 DNA sequence: TGTGCCAGCAGCGTAGCTACGGGCAGGGGTTCGAACACCGGGGAGCTGTTTTTT.

The chain couples TRBV25-1 to TRBJ2-7, with D hard to call. CDR1 is MGHDK and CDR2 is SYGVNS in the germline V gene. V lost 8 bases to trimming and J lost 1 base, with 15 bases between them. The CDR3 has 14 amino acids. Here the CDR3 DNA reads TGTGCCAGCGCCGTCAGCAGGAATTCCTACGAGCAGTACTTC. Protein product: CASAVSRNSYEQYF.

This clone has more than one count but fewer than ten. The rearrangement links TRBV9 to TRBJ1-2; D may be TRBD1 (6 bases). Trimming stripped 7 bases from V and 4 bases from J, with 20 bases between. The CDR3 has 15 residues. Germline V CDR1 and CDR2: SGDLS, YYNGEE. CDR3 sequence reads: CASGPSGAQIYGYTF. For the CDR3, the DNA is TGTGCCAGCGGGCCTTCAGGGGCCCAAATCTATGGCTACACCTTC.

The chain joins TRBV18 to TRBJ1-5; the D gene is possibly TRBD1 (5 bases). CDR1 is KGHSH, CDR2 LQKENI, per germline. The CDR3 covers 17 residues. Trimming removed 5 bases from V and 5 bases from J, with 22 bases in between. The CDR3 region is CASSKSSVAGIDQPQHF. CDR3 DNA sequence: TGTGCCAGCTCAAAAAGCTCGGTGGCAGGGATCGATCAGCCCCAGCATTTT.

The DNA of the CDR3 is TGTGCCAGTAGTATAGAAGGGGCGGGAGTTTTCACCGGGGAGCTGTTTTTT. Its protein product is CASSIEGAGVFTGELFF. The J gene is TRBJ2-2, the V gene TRBV19, with 7 bases identical to TRBD2. The CDR3 loop spans 17 amino acids. The J segment lost 4 bases and the V segment lost 0 bases, leaving 8 bases of the junction unmatched. Germline values: CDR1 LNHDA, CDR2 SQIVND (reference sequence). Full variable domain (rest looked up from reference TRBV19 and TRBJ2-2): DGGITQSPKYLFRKEGQNVTLSCEQNLNHDAMYWYRQDPGQGLRLIYYSQIVNDFQKGDIAEGYSVSREKKESFPLTVTSAQKNPTAFYLCASSIEGAGVFTGELFFGEGSRLTVL.

As for this clone: Germline is not matched at one junction end, which may reflect a read error. V is TRBV6-1 and J is TRBJ2-7, with TRBD2 matching over 10 bases. CDR1 and CDR2 from the germline V gene are MNHNS and SASEGT. The CDR3 extends over 15 amino acids. DNA for the CDR3: TGTGCCAGCAGGGAAGGGACTAGCGCCTCCTACGAGCAGTACTTC. This encodes CASREGTSASYEQYF.

The chain employs TRBV4-2 and TRBJ2-1; 8 nucleotides agree with TRBD2. Germline CDR1 and CDR2: LGHNA and YNFKEQ. Germline trimming cut 1 base from V and 5 bases from J; bases unmatched to any gene: 7. The CDR3 is made up of 16 amino acids. The CDR3 region has the DNA TGTGCCAGCAGCCAAGGCTCTAGCGGGTTCCACAATGAGCAGTTCTTC. Translating it yields CASSQGSSGFHNEQFF.

This rearrangement joins TRBV30 to TRBJ2-3; 7 positions agree with TRBD1. CDR3 length: 15 residues. Germline CDR1 is GTSNPN and CDR2 is SVGIG (reference sequence). With V trimmed by 0 bases and J by 2 bases, 5 bases remained unmatched. CDR3 in DNA: TGTGCCTGGAGTGTAACTGGACAGGTCACAGATACGCAGTATTTT. Protein sequence: CAWSVTGQVTDTQYF.

The chain is built from TRBV14 and TRBJ2-1; D is unresolved. The CDR3 is 14 residues long. Germline-derived CDR1 and CDR2 are SGHDN and FVKESK. The V and J ends lost 3 bases and 9 bases respectively, with 15 bases between them. CDR3 in DNA: TGTGCCAGCAGCCACAGACTCACCGGCAGTGAGCAGTTCTTC. It encodes CASSHRLTGSEQFF.

The chain recombines TRBV2 with TRBJ2-2, with D maybe TRBD2 (7 bases). The CDR3 spans 15 residues. The V and J ends lost 8 bases and 4 bases respectively, with 17 bases between them. Germline values: CDR1 SNHLY, CDR2 FYNNEI. CDR3 loop: CASLGGGKPTGELFF. The CDR3 nucleotides are TGTGCCAGCCTGGGAGGGGGAAAACCCACCGGGGAGCTGTTTTTT.

This clone was found once. The chain employs TRBV6-1 and TRBJ1-1, with TRBD1 as a possible D gene (6 bases). This CDR3 has 19 amino acids. V lost 2 bases to trimming and J lost 9 bases, with 31 bases between them. CDR1 is MNHNS and CDR2 is SASEGT in the germline V gene. CDR3 in DNA: TGTGCCAGCAGTGAATCCGGGACACCCTGGGCCCGCGAGACCGGAAAAGCTTTCTTT. Its translation: CASSESGTPWARETGKAFF.

The CDR3 region has the DNA TGTGCCAGTAGCCTAGCGGGAGGGCTAGCCAAAAACATTCAGTACTTC. Amino acid sequence: CASSLAGGLAKNIQYF. This rearrangement joins TRBV19 to TRBJ2-4; 12 bases line up with TRBD2. Looked up from germline, CDR1 is LNHDA and CDR2 is SQIVND (reference sequence). After removal of 6 bases from V and 0 bases from J, the junction contained 3 bases not matched to a gene. The length of the CDR3 is 16 residues.

The chain links TRBV18 to TRBJ2-3; TRBD1 matches 9 bases. The trim removed 3 bases at V and 5 bases at J, leaving 9 bases unmatched. The CDR3 loop spans 16 amino acids. Per germline, CDR1 KGHSH and CDR2 LQKENI. CDR3 coding DNA: TGTGCCAGCTCACCTTCCGGGACAGGGTCGGTAGATACGCAGTATTTT. It encodes CASSPSGTGSVDTQYF. Using reference TRBV18 and TRBJ2-3 for the parts outside the CDR3, the full variable domain is NAGVMQNPRHLVRRRGQEARLRCSPMKGHSHVYWYRQLPEEGLKFMVYLQKENIIDESGMPKERFSAEFPKEGPSILRIQQVVRGDSAAYFCASSPSGTGSVDTQYFGPGTRLTVL.

The CDR3 sequence: CASSYSLDRRGSPLHF. For the CDR3, the DNA is TGTGCCAGCAGTTACTCTCTGGACAGGAGGGGTTCACCCCTCCACTTT. This chain uses TRBV6-5 with TRBJ1-6; 7 nucleotides align to TRBD1. There are 16 residues in the CDR3. Germline values: CDR1 MNHEY, CDR2 SVGAGI. V shed 0 bases and J 9 bases; nucleotides not matched to a gene: 8.

The rearrangement joins TRBV4-2 to TRBJ2-2; TRBD2 matches 12 bases. V trimming: 6 bases; J trimming: 6 bases; junction bases outside the gene matches: 5. CDR3 size: 15 residues. Germline V CDR1 and CDR2: LGHNA, YNFKEQ. CDR3 bases: TGTGCCAGCAGTCTAGCGGGGGGGCCCCCCGGGGAGCTGTTTTTT. This translates into CASSLAGGPPGELFF.